The 24 T cell receptor beta chains in this list originate from one sample, sequenced in a study of cytomegalovirus exposure and HLA in healthy donors. The PCR was carried out with 60 Vbeta primers and 13 Jbeta primers. The repertoire was sequenced with immunoSEQ multiplex PCR; TCRdb's copy has only in-frame clones and lacks some. Of 150,000 to 160,000 clones in the sample, roughly 80% were seen once. Material for sequencing was PBMCs. These receptors all come from a man aged 30 to 39 in good health and CMV-seropositive.

J is TRBJ1-2 and V is TRBV6-5; 7 nucleotides align to TRBD1. The CDR3 extends over 12 amino acids. From germline, CDR1 is MNHEY and CDR2 SVGAGI. J was trimmed by 5 bases and V by 11 bases; bases with no gene match: 8. CDR3 coding DNA: TGTGCCTCGAGGGACAGTATTTATGGCTACACCTTC. It specifies CASRDSIYGYTF.

The chain joins TRBV21-1 to TRBJ2-1; the DNA was not used to check the table's D call, TRBD2. TRBV21-1 is deemed a pseudogene. This CDR3 is 21 amino acids long. CDR3 sequence reads: CASSKKRTSGAMKRRYNEQFF. The CDR3 DNA follows: TGTGCCAGCAGCAAAAAACGAACTAGCGGGGCTATGAAGCGGCGCTACAATGAGCAGTTCTTC.

The chain uses TRBV18 and TRBJ1-1; no firm D call. The CDR3 spans 13 residues. From germline, CDR1 is KGHSH and CDR2 LQKENI. Trimming took 3 bases from V and 0 from J, leaving 5 bases between them. The CDR3 loop is CASSPSVNTEAFF. CDR3 bases: TGTGCCAGCTCACCTTCCGTGAACACTGAAGCTTTCTTT. The full variable domain, its missing parts supplied by reference TRBV18 and TRBJ1-1, is NAGVMQNPRHLVRRRGQEARLRCSPMKGHSHVYWYRQLPEEGLKFMVYLQKENIIDESGMPKERFSAEFPKEGPSILRIQQVVRGDSAAYFCASSPSVNTEAFFGQGTRLTVV.

The genes are TRBV27 and TRBJ2-6; 7 bases agree with TRBD2. The CDR3 spans 17 residues. The germline V gene has CDR1 MNHEY and CDR2 SMNVEV (reference sequence). V lost 0 bases, J lost 4 bases, and 6 bases stayed unmatched. DNA of the CDR3: TGTGCCAGCAGTTTATCAGCGGGATCATCAGGGGCCAACGTCCTGACTTTC. It specifies CASSLSAGSSGANVLTF. Complete variable domain (other parts from reference TRBV27 and TRBJ2-6): EAQVTQNPRYLITVTGKKLTVTCSQNMNHEYMSWYRQDPGLGLRQIYYSMNVEVTDKGDVPEGYKVSRKEKRNFPLILESPSPNQTSLYFCASSLSAGSSGANVLTFGAGSRLTVL.

The chain uses TRBV6-6 and TRBJ1-2; 12 positions match TRBD1. CDR3 length: 16 residues. Germline V CDR1 and CDR2: MNHNY, SVGAGI (reference sequence). J lost 0 bases, V lost 5 bases, and 4 bases had no gene match. CDR3 coding DNA: TGTGCCAGCAGTGGGACAGGGGGCCTATCTAACTATGGCTACACCTTC. It codes for CASSGTGGLSNYGYTF.

The chain has TRBV6-1 and TRBJ2-7, with TRBD2 as a possible D gene (5 bases). The V gene's germline CDR1 is MNHNS and CDR2 SASEGT. The CDR3 totals 11 residues. Trimming took off 5 bases at V and 7 bases at J, with 9 bases between the two ends. CDR3 sequence (DNA): TGTGCCAGCAGTCCGCGCGGGGAGCAGTACTTC. Protein sequence: CASSPRGEQYF.

As for this clone: Other DNA sequences in the same sample also yield this CDR3. This chain links TRBV6-6 with TRBJ1-1; 8 positions agree with TRBD1. Germline values: CDR1 MNHNY, CDR2 SVGAGI (reference sequence). The CDR3 runs 15 residues. The ends lost 8 bases at V and 10 bases at J; junction bases unmatched: 18. The CDR3 reads CASPNSRGGTGGAFF. CDR3 in DNA: TGTGCCAGCCCTAACTCGAGGGGCGGGACAGGTGGAGCTTTCTTT.

The chain uses TRBV7-3 and TRBJ1-3; no reliable D call. Germline CDR1 SGHTA, CDR2 FQGTGA. CDR3 length equals 15 residues. V gave up 1 base and J gave up 1 base, with 8 bases separating them. CDR3 in DNA: TGTGCCAGCAGCTTAAGCGCGGGGTCTGGAAACACCATATATTTT. This translates into CASSLSAGSGNTIYF.

This clone has more than one count but fewer than ten. The J gene is TRBJ2-3, the V gene TRBV10-3; tentatively, D is TRBD2 (7 bases). V was shortened by 5 bases and J by 3 bases, with 15 bases between the two germline ends. The V gene's germline CDR1 is ENHRY and CDR2 SYGVKD. The CDR3 sequence is 15 residues long. CDR3 sequence (DNA): TGTGCCATCAGTATGCAGGGGAGGGCTACAGATACGCAGTATTTT. Its protein is CAISMQGRATDTQYF.

The chain carries TRBV5-1 and TRBJ1-1; possibly TRBD1 for D (6 bases). The CDR3 contains 14 residues. CDR1 is SGHRS and CDR2 is YFSETQ in the germline V gene. V lost 4 bases and J 7 bases, leaving 17 bases between the germline ends. The CDR3 coding sequence is TGCGCCAGCAGCCCCGGACAGCTCAGAAGTGAAGCTTTCTTT. This codes for CASSPGQLRSEAFF.

Here the CDR3 reads CASSSAVRGGYEQYF. The CDR3 bases are TGTGCCAGCAGCTCAGCGGTACGGGGGGGCTACGAGCAGTACTTC. The chain uses TRBV7-2 and TRBJ2-7; 8 bases agree with TRBD2. Trimming removed 4 bases from V and 3 bases from J; junction bases left unmatched: 8. The CDR3 length is 15 residues. Germline V gene lookup returns CDR1 SGHTA and CDR2 FQGNSA. Combining the CDR3 with reference TRBV7-2 and TRBJ2-7 gives the whole variable domain GAGVSQSPSNKVTEKGKDVELRCDPISGHTALYWYRQSLGQGLEFLIYFQGNSAPDKSGLPSDRFSAERTGGSVSTLTIQRTQQEDSAVYLCASSSAVRGGYEQYFGPGTRLTVT.

The rearrangement joins TRBV19 to TRBJ2-7; 10 bases line up with TRBD1. This CDR3 comprises 15 residues. Trimming took 8 bases from V and 5 from J; bases not matched to a gene: 12. Germline V gene sequence: CDR1 LNHDA, CDR2 SQIVND (reference sequence). CDR3 region: CASSIRDRGTHEQYF. The CDR3 region has the DNA TGTGCCAGTTCGATTCGGGACAGGGGAACCCACGAGCAGTACTTC. The complete variable domain, with remaining parts taken from reference TRBV19 and TRBJ2-7, reads DGGITQSPKYLFRKEGQNVTLSCEQNLNHDAMYWYRQDPGQGLRLIYYSQIVNDFQKGDIAEGYSVSREKKESFPLTVTSAQKNPTAFYLCASSIRDRGTHEQYFGPGTRLTVT.

This rearrangement joins TRBV28 to TRBJ2-3; 11 bases agree with TRBD2. With V trimmed by 2 bases and J by 0 bases, 4 bases remained unmatched. The CDR3 spans 17 residues. Germline CDR1 and CDR2: MDHEN and SYDVKM. In nucleotides, the CDR3 is TGTGCCAGCAGTTTAGGCTGGACTAGCGGGAGCACAGATACGCAGTATTTT. It codes for CASSLGWTSGSTDTQYF.

This clone turned up a few times. The chain links TRBV7-8 to TRBJ1-2, with D tentatively TRBD1 (5 bases). This CDR3 has 16 residues. CDR1 and CDR2 from the germline V gene are SGHVS and FQNEAQ. Trimming cost V 0 bases and J 3 bases, with 14 bases left between them. The chain's CDR3 is CASSLAGGGVDYGYTF. The CDR3 DNA is TGTGCCAGCAGCTTAGCGGGCGGGGGGGTTGACTATGGCTACACCTTC.

The chain links TRBV11-2 to TRBJ2-1; TRBD1 might be the D (6 bases). The V and J ends lost 2 bases and 5 bases respectively, with 10 bases between them. This CDR3 is 14 amino acids long. The germline V gene has CDR1 SGHAT and CDR2 FQNNGV. CDR3 in amino acids: CASSLRQGNNEQFF. In nucleotides, the CDR3 is TGTGCCAGCAGCTTACGGCAGGGGAACAATGAGCAGTTCTTC. The whole variable domain, remainder taken from reference TRBV11-2 and TRBJ2-1, is EAGVAQSPRYKIIEKRQSVAFWCNPISGHATLYWYQQILGQGPKLLIQFQNNGVVDDSQLPKDRFSAERLKGVDSTLKIQPAKLEDSAVYLCASSLRQGNNEQFFGPGTRLTVL.

The chain couples TRBV6-1 to TRBJ2-5; 8 bases line up with TRBD1. The germline V gene encodes CDR1 MNHNS and CDR2 SASEGT. J was trimmed by 5 bases and V by 8 bases; bases with no gene match: 7. CDR3 length: 13 amino acids. The CDR3 DNA reads as TGTGCCAGCCGTCACAGGGGGATCGAGACCCAGTACTTC. Protein sequence: CASRHRGIETQYF.

This sequence joins TRBV10-2 and TRBJ2-6; no reliable D call. This CDR3 comprises 17 residues. The V end was cut by 2 bases, the J end by 0 bases, with 11 bases between. The V gene's germline CDR1 is WSHSY and CDR2 SAAADI. The CDR3 coding sequence is TGCGCCAGCAGTGAGGGCGAACAGTTCTCTGGGGCCAACGTCCTGACTTTC. As protein: CASSEGEQFSGANVLTF.

This chain connects TRBV6-1 to TRBJ2-2; TRBD2 matches at 9 bases. V gave up 6 bases and J gave up 6 bases; unmatched junction bases: 8. Germline values: CDR1 MNHNS, CDR2 SASEGT. This CDR3 is 15 amino acids long. The CDR3: CASSVLAGGAGELFF. The CDR3 coding sequence is TGTGCCAGCAGCGTCCTCGCGGGAGGGGCCGGGGAGCTGTTTTTT.

V usage is TRBV9 and J usage is TRBJ2-7; D is possibly TRBD2 (5 bases). CDR3 length: 14 residues. Per the germline V gene, CDR1 is SGDLS and CDR2 is YYNGEE. V was cut by 0 bases and J by 1 base, with 8 bases left in between. CDR3 nucleotides: TGTGCCAGCAGCGTAGCGGGAAGGTCCTACGAGCAGTACTTC. It encodes CASSVAGRSYEQYF.

CDR3 DNA: TGCGCCAGCAGCCCGGGGGCGGGAGGAGCCTCCTACGAGCAGTACTTC. Protein sequence: CASSPGAGGASYEQYF. The V gene is TRBV5-1, the J gene TRBJ2-7; the match to TRBD2 covers 8 bases. Germline assignment: CDR1 SGHRS and CDR2 YFSETQ. V lost 4 bases, J lost 0 bases, and 9 bases stayed unmatched. The CDR3 is 16 amino acids.

The J gene is TRBJ2-3, the V gene TRBV30; 8 nucleotides agree with TRBD2. The ends lost 3 bases at V and 8 bases at J; junction bases unmatched: 13. CDR3 length: 15 residues. Germline CDR1 GTSNPN, CDR2 SVGIG (reference sequence). CDR3 protein: CAWRPSGRGRGTQYF. The CDR3 DNA follows: TGTGCCTGGAGACCCAGCGGGAGAGGGAGGGGTACGCAGTATTTT.

This chain joins TRBV7-2 and TRBJ2-5, with 10 nucleotides matching TRBD2. The V and J ends lost 1 base and 7 bases, in that order; junction bases with no gene match: 9. This CDR3 region has 16 residues. Germline CDR1 reads SGHTA; CDR2 reads FQGNSA. The CDR3 DNA is TGTGCCAGCAGCTTAGAGTTTAGCGGGGGGCCGGGGACCCAGTACTTC. It yields the protein CASSLEFSGGPGTQYF.

This clone was picked up a small number of times. The chain employs TRBV9 and TRBJ1-6; perhaps TRBD1 as D (5 bases). The V gene's germline CDR1 is SGDLS and CDR2 YYNGEE. V was shortened by 3 bases and J by 0 bases, with 13 bases between the two germline ends. This CDR3 has 17 residues. The CDR3 DNA follows: TGTGCCAGCAGCGCCTCCCGGGGGAGCTCCTATAATTCACCCCTCCACTTT. This encodes CASSASRGSSYNSPLHF.

This chain links TRBV29-1 with TRBJ2-1; D is unclear. The CDR3 contains 12 residues. V shed 0 bases and J shed 5 bases, with 5 bases lying between them. Germline CDR1 is SQVTM and CDR2 is ANQGSEA. The DNA of the CDR3 is TGCAGCGTTGAAGATCTCCACAATGAGCAGTTCTTC. Amino acid sequence: CSVEDLHNEQFF.